These T cell receptor beta chains were read from a single sample in a study of shared clonotypes between healthy human individuals. Assay used: immunoSEQ multiplex PCR; TCRdb lists only in-frame clones, some missing. The table records over a million clones, 70% to 80% of them present only once. Sequencing was carried out using memory CD4+ T cells from PBMCs. These receptors were taken from a man between 18 and 35 years old in good health. Some clones in this sample may be carry-over from other donors' samples. Each CDR3 is given with its conserved first and last residue. Each record gives: D gene, J gene, clone size, V gene, CDR3 protein, CDR3 DNA. The D gene is left open where the match is weak. A clone size is listed for some rows: how often the clone was seen (once, few, many), or a class if it is expanded.

d_call: -; j_call: TRBJ2-3; clone_size: few; v_call: TRBV2; cdr3_aa: CASTRVSSTDTQYF; cdr3_nt: TGTGCCAGCACAAGGGTATCTAGCACAGATACGCAGTATTTT
d_call: TRBD2; j_call: TRBJ2-7; clone_size: -; v_call: TRBV18; cdr3_aa: CASSPLGLAGEYEQYF; cdr3_nt: TGTGCCAGCTCACCCCTCGGACTAGCGGGAGAATACGAGCAGTACTTC
d_call: -; j_call: TRBJ2-7; clone_size: many; v_call: TRBV11-3; cdr3_aa: CASSRAGNYEQYF; cdr3_nt: TGTGCCAGCAGCCGGGCAGGTAACTACGAGCAGTACTTC
d_call: TRBD1; j_call: TRBJ1-5; clone_size: -; v_call: TRBV5-1; cdr3_aa: CASSLDPAGTGRGQPQHF; cdr3_nt: TGCGCCAGCAGCTTGGATCCCGCCGGGACAGGGAGGGGTCAGCCCCAGCATTTT
d_call: -; j_call: TRBJ2-1; clone_size: -; v_call: TRBV6-1; cdr3_aa: CASSDQTRSEQFF; cdr3_nt: TGTGCCAGCAGTGACCAGACTCGCAGTGAGCAGTTCTTC
d_call: -; j_call: TRBJ2-3; clone_size: -; v_call: TRBV29-1; cdr3_aa: CSVEESGVNTQYF; cdr3_nt: TGCAGCGTTGAAGAATCGGGGGTGAATACGCAGTATTTT
d_call: TRBD2; j_call: TRBJ2-2; clone_size: -; v_call: TRBV27; cdr3_aa: CASSLTGGPRTGELFF; cdr3_nt: TGTGCCAGCAGTTTAACGGGAGGGCCGAGGACCGGGGAGCTGTTTTTT
d_call: TRBD2; j_call: TRBJ2-7; clone_size: -; v_call: TRBV7-9; cdr3_aa: CASSLGGSSGSEQYF; cdr3_nt: TGTGCCAGCAGCCTCGGGGGGTCCTCTGGGTCCGAGCAGTACTTC
d_call: -; j_call: TRBJ2-5; clone_size: -; v_call: TRBV5-4; cdr3_aa: CASSRRRDQETQYF; cdr3_nt: TGTGCCAGCAGCCGCCGGAGAGACCAAGAGACCCAGTACTTC
d_call: TRBD2; j_call: TRBJ2-1; clone_size: -; v_call: TRBV11-2; cdr3_aa: CASSPSGGRNDNEQFF; cdr3_nt: TGTGCCAGCAGCCCATCTGGCGGGAGGAACGACAATGAGCAGTTCTTC
d_call: -; j_call: TRBJ1-2; clone_size: -; v_call: TRBV18; cdr3_aa: CASSPGANYGYTF; cdr3_nt: TGTGCCAGCTCGCCAGGGGCTAACTATGGCTACACCTTC
d_call: TRBD1; j_call: TRBJ1-5; clone_size: few; v_call: TRBV30; cdr3_aa: CAWDRGYNQPQHF; cdr3_nt: TGTGCCTGGGACAGGGGTTACAATCAGCCCCAGCATTTT
d_call: TRBD2; j_call: TRBJ2-7; clone_size: -; v_call: TRBV4-3; cdr3_aa: CASSQLSRTSGSEQYF; cdr3_nt: TGCGCCAGCAGCCAACTCTCCAGGACTAGCGGGAGCGAGCAGTACTTC
d_call: -; j_call: TRBJ2-7; clone_size: -; v_call: TRBV9; cdr3_aa: CASSVGASYSYEQYF; cdr3_nt: TGTGCCAGCAGCGTAGGGGCTAGCTACTCCTACGAGCAGTACTTC
d_call: -; j_call: TRBJ2-1; clone_size: -; v_call: TRBV9; cdr3_aa: CASSVDLHREQFF; cdr3_nt: TGTGCCAGCAGCGTAGATCTCCACAGGGAGCAGTTCTTC
d_call: -; j_call: TRBJ1-2; clone_size: -; v_call: TRBV2; cdr3_aa: CASSQGRVWYGYTF; cdr3_nt: TGTGCCAGCAGCCAAGGGAGGGTGTGGTATGGCTACACCTTC
d_call: TRBD1; j_call: TRBJ1-4; clone_size: -; v_call: TRBV5-8; cdr3_aa: CASSPDRVEEKLFF; cdr3_nt: TGTGCCAGCAGCCCTGACAGGGTAGAGGAAAAACTGTTTTTT
d_call: -; j_call: TRBJ1-1; clone_size: -; v_call: TRBV7-8; cdr3_aa: CASSLGIEAFF; cdr3_nt: TGTGCCAGCAGCTTAGGTATTGAAGCTTTCTTT
d_call: TRBD1; j_call: TRBJ1-5; clone_size: -; v_call: TRBV2; cdr3_aa: CASTDRGGDQPQHF; cdr3_nt: TGTGCCAGCACGGACAGGGGCGGAGATCAGCCCCAGCATTTT
d_call: -; j_call: TRBJ1-5; clone_size: -; v_call: TRBV7-2; cdr3_aa: CASSSRANQPQHF; cdr3_nt: TGTGCCAGCAGCTCCCGGGCCAATCAGCCCCAGCATTTT
d_call: TRBD2; j_call: TRBJ2-7; clone_size: -; v_call: TRBV15; cdr3_aa: CATSRGGLAGVEQYF; cdr3_nt: TGTGCCACCAGCCGGGGCGGATTAGCGGGAGTCGAGCAGTACTTC
d_call: -; j_call: TRBJ1-1; clone_size: many; v_call: TRBV5-6; cdr3_aa: CASSLDRRNTEAFF; cdr3_nt: TGTGCCAGCAGCCTTGACAGACGGAACACTGAAGCTTTCTTT
d_call: -; j_call: TRBJ2-3; clone_size: -; v_call: TRBV28; cdr3_aa: CASSSSIVTQYF; cdr3_nt: TGTGCCAGCAGCTCATCGATAGTAACGCAGTATTTT
d_call: TRBD2; j_call: TRBJ2-5; clone_size: few; v_call: TRBV9; cdr3_aa: CASSATSGTFETQYF; cdr3_nt: TGTGCCAGCAGCGCCACTAGCGGGACCTTCGAGACCCAGTACTTC
d_call: TRBD1; j_call: TRBJ2-1; clone_size: -; v_call: TRBV11-2; cdr3_aa: CASSRQQGFSYNEQFF; cdr3_nt: TGTGCCAGCAGCCGCCAACAGGGGTTCTCCTACAATGAGCAGTTCTTC
d_call: -; j_call: TRBJ2-3; clone_size: -; v_call: TRBV25-1; cdr3_aa: CASSRGGYYTDTQYF; cdr3_nt: TGTGCCAGCAGTCGGGGCGGTTATTACACAGATACGCAGTATTTT
d_call: -; j_call: TRBJ2-7; clone_size: -; v_call: TRBV4-2; cdr3_aa: CASSQEGVGTEQYF; cdr3_nt: TGTGCCAGCAGCCAAGAGGGGGTAGGGACCGAGCAGTACTTC
d_call: -; j_call: TRBJ2-7; clone_size: few; v_call: TRBV7-8; cdr3_aa: CASSLPAGYSYEQYF; cdr3_nt: TGTGCCAGCAGCTTACCTGCGGGGTACTCCTACGAGCAGTACTTC
d_call: -; j_call: TRBJ2-7; clone_size: -; v_call: TRBV18; cdr3_aa: CASSPQIGEQYF; cdr3_nt: TGTGCCAGCTCACCACAAATCGGCGAGCAGTACTTC
d_call: TRBD1; j_call: TRBJ1-5; clone_size: few; v_call: TRBV5-1; cdr3_aa: CASSPDDRGLTLNQPQHF; cdr3_nt: TGCGCCAGCAGCCCAGACGACAGGGGTCTAACCCTCAATCAGCCCCAGCATTTT
d_call: -; j_call: TRBJ2-3; clone_size: once; v_call: TRBV28; cdr3_aa: CASSLGGGSGDTQYF; cdr3_nt: TGTGCCAGCAGTTTAGGTGGCGGGTCTGGAGATACGCAGTATTTT
d_call: -; j_call: TRBJ2-7; clone_size: -; v_call: TRBV7-3; cdr3_aa: CASSSTNPRDYEQYF; cdr3_nt: TGTGCCAGCAGCTCGACCAATCCTCGGGACTACGAGCAGTACTTC
d_call: -; j_call: TRBJ2-1; clone_size: many; v_call: TRBV11-2; cdr3_aa: CASSLQRTAYNEQFF; cdr3_nt: TGTGCCAGCAGCTTACAAAGGACAGCCTACAATGAGCAGTTCTTC
d_call: TRBD1; j_call: TRBJ1-2; clone_size: -; v_call: TRBV7-8; cdr3_aa: CASSPRTGLTRF; cdr3_nt: TGTGCCAGCAGCCCCCGGACAGGGCTTACCAGGTTC
d_call: -; j_call: TRBJ1-2; clone_size: many; v_call: TRBV30; cdr3_aa: CAWVGRMGMADRKGYTF; cdr3_nt: TGTGCCTGGGTGGGTAGGATGGGCATGGCAGACCGTAAGGGCTACACCTTC
d_call: -; j_call: TRBJ1-3; clone_size: -; v_call: TRBV25-1; cdr3_aa: CASRGTASGNTIYF; cdr3_nt: TGTGCCAGCAGAGGGACGGCCTCTGGAAACACCATATATTTT
d_call: -; j_call: TRBJ2-2; clone_size: -; v_call: TRBV28; cdr3_aa: CASSTLTGELFF; cdr3_nt: TGTGCCAGCAGTACCCTTACTGGGGAGCTGTTTTTT
d_call: -; j_call: TRBJ2-3; clone_size: -; v_call: TRBV7-9; cdr3_aa: CASSHQSLWGTDTQYF; cdr3_nt: TGTGCCAGCAGCCACCAGAGCCTATGGGGCACAGATACGCAGTATTTT
d_call: -; j_call: TRBJ2-6; clone_size: -; v_call: TRBV6-5; cdr3_aa: CASTRWDSGANVLTF; cdr3_nt: TGTGCCAGCACCCGTTGGGATTCTGGGGCCAACGTCCTGACTTTC
d_call: -; j_call: TRBJ1-1; clone_size: once; v_call: TRBV29-1; cdr3_aa: CSVGARDITAFF; cdr3_nt: TGCAGCGTTGGGGCCCGGGACATTACAGCTTTCTTT